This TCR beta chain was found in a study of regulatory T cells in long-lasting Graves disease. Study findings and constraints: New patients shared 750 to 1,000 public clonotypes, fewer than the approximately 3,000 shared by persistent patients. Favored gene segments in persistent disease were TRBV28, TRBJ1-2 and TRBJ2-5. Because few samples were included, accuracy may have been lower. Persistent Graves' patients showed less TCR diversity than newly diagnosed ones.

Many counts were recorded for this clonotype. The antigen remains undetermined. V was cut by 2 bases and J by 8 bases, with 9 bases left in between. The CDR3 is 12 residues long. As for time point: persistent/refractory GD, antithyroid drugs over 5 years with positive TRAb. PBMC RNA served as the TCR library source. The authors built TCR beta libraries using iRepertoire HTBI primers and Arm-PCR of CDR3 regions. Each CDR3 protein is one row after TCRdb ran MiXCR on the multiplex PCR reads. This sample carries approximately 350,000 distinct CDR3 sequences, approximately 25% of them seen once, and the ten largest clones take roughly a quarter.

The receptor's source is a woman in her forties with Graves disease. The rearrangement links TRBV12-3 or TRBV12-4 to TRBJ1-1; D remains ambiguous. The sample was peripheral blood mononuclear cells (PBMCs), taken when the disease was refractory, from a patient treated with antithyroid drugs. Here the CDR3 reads CASSLFPGEAFF. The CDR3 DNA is TGTGCCAGCAGTTTATTTCCGGGGGAAGCTTTCTTT.